Following are 5 T cell receptor beta chains from one sample sequenced in a study of T-cell reconstitution after alpha-beta-depleted transplantation in children. Using unique molecular identifiers, the investigators prepared the TCRbeta library. TCRdb independently ran MiXCR on the PCR reads; one entry per CDR3 protein. The profile shows some 460,000 distinct CDR3 sequences, roughly 17% of them singletons. This specimen was PBMCs, mostly from graft donor cells, taken 360 days after TCRalphabeta/CD19-depleted stem cell transplant. These receptors originate from a boy younger than two who had a stem cell transplant for Wiskott-Aldrich syndrome, so the T cells may come from the graft donor.

This clonotype was observed a handful of times. The chain couples TRBV2 to TRBJ2-3; D possibly corresponds to TRBD2 (6 bases). Germline CDR1 and CDR2: SNHLY and FYNNEI. This CDR3 has 15 residues. V gave up 6 bases and J gave up 2 bases, with 15 bases separating them. The CDR3 is CASSDRRGATDTQYF. CDR3 DNA sequence: TGTGCCAGCAGCGACCGGCGGGGAGCCACAGATACGCAGTATTTT.

This clonotype was observed many times. J is TRBJ2-3 and V is TRBV5-1; either TRBD1 or TRBD2 may fit D (5 bases each). This CDR3 contains 14 residues. Trimming removed 4 bases at V and 4 bases at J, with 13 bases between. CDR1 SGHRS and CDR2 YFSETQ come from the germline V gene. The CDR3 DNA sequence: TGCGCCAGCAGCAAACGCTGGGACGCAGATACGCAGTATTTT. This gives the protein CASSKRWDADTQYF.

This clonotype was counted between two and nine times. The CDR3 region has the DNA TGTGCCACCAGCAGAATCCTACAGAGCTCCTACGAGCAGTACTTC. Amino acids: CATSRILQSSYEQYF. This rearrangement joins TRBV15 to TRBJ2-7; no firm D call. Per germline, CDR1 LNHNV and CDR2 YYDKDF (reference sequence). V dropped 2 bases and J dropped 0 bases, with 11 bases sitting between them. The CDR3 has 15 residues.

In the case of this clonotype: At one boundary the junction diverges from the germline segment, which might be a read error. The gene calls are TRBV5-1 and TRBJ2-1, with TRBD2 matching 11 bases. CDR1 is SGHRS, CDR2 YFSETQ, per germline. This CDR3 spans 16 amino acids. CDR3 bases: TGCGCCATCAGCTTTAGCGGGAGGGCCCTCTACAATGAGCAGTTCTTC. It encodes CAISFSGRALYNEQFF.

The genes are TRBV20-1 and TRBJ2-2; 10 positions agree with TRBD2. The CDR3 is 15 residues long. Looked up from germline, CDR1 is DFQATT and CDR2 is SNEGSKA (reference sequence). J gave up 1 base and V 3 bases, and 2 bases lay outside the gene matches. CDR3 sequence (DNA): TGCAGTGCTAGGTCTAGCGGGGGGAACACCGGGGAGCTGTTTTTT. Its translation: CSARSSGGNTGELFF.